One sample yielded the 32 T cell receptor beta chains listed below, sequenced in a study of T cells expressing NK-cell markers. For each CDR3 protein, TCRdb gives one entry from its re-call of the 5' RACE reads, without DNA. This sample's clone table lists about 30,000 distinct CDR3 sequences. Material: blood T cells: a sorted CD56 or NKG2C T cell subset, CD4+ or CD8+ T cells, or bulk PBMC T cells (not recorded which). These receptors originate from a woman aged 18 to 75 in good health.

The chain is built from TRBV20-1 and TRBJ2-7. Germline-derived CDR1 and CDR2 are DFQATT and SNEGSKA (reference sequence). The CDR3 length is 13 residues. The CDR3 loop reads CSARDGPPYEQYF.

V gene TRBV7-9 combines with J gene TRBJ1-4. The V gene's germline CDR1 is SEHNR and CDR2 FQNEAQ (reference sequence). The CDR3 is made up of 16 amino acids. Here the CDR3 reads CASSWPAREGNEKLFF.

The J gene is TRBJ2-2, the V gene TRBV11-2; TCRdb gives TRBD1 as the D gene, but with no DNA this cannot be confirmed. The germline V gene has CDR1 SGHAT and CDR2 FQNNGV. This CDR3 is 17 amino acids long. The CDR3 loop is CASSLGSPARGAGELFF.

The chain combines TRBV29-1 with TRBJ2-1. Per germline, CDR1 SQVTM and CDR2 ANQGSEA. The CDR3 consists of 14 residues. The CDR3 sequence is CSVESNSRHNEQFF.

The J gene is TRBJ1-4, the V gene TRBV27. The CDR3 totals 16 residues. CDR1 is MNHEY, CDR2 SMNVEV, per germline (reference sequence). The CDR3 loop reads CASSSTNYRPYEKLFF.

This rearrangement joins TRBV11-2 to TRBJ1-1; checking the TCRdb D call of TRBD1 is not possible without DNA. This CDR3 is 13 amino acids long. In germline, CDR1 is SGHAT, CDR2 FQNNGV. The CDR3 here is CASSLVGGTEAFF.

The chain has TRBV7-9 and TRBJ2-1; absent DNA, TCRdb's TRBD2 call cannot be checked. In germline, CDR1 is SEHNR, CDR2 FQNEAQ (reference sequence). CDR3 length equals 17 residues. The CDR3 reads CASSFGGASGGNNEQFF.

The J gene is TRBJ2-1, the V gene TRBV29-1; TCRdb gives TRBD1 as the D gene, but with no DNA this cannot be confirmed. The germline V gene has CDR1 SQVTM and CDR2 ANQGSEA. The CDR3 has 13 amino acids. This chain's CDR3 is CSVDKKVPGVQFF.

The rearrangement uses TRBV19 and TRBJ1-1; the TCRdb D gene call, TRBD1, has no DNA to confirm it. CDR1 is LNHDA, CDR2 SQIVND, per germline (reference sequence). This CDR3 is 14 amino acids long. The CDR3: CASEQGHGIAEAFF.

This chain uses TRBV6-1 with TRBJ2-5; without DNA, the TCRdb call of TRBD1 cannot be checked. The CDR3 is 13 amino acids. Germline V lookup: CDR1 MNHNS, CDR2 SASEGT. The CDR3 protein is CASSIDPGETQYF.

This chain links TRBV14 with TRBJ1-3. The germline V gene encodes CDR1 SGHDN and CDR2 FVKESK. CDR3 length equals 13 residues. The CDR3: CASSQDLLNTIYF.

V is TRBV27 and J is TRBJ1-5. The CDR3 is made up of 15 amino acids. Germline loops: CDR1 MNHEY, CDR2 SMNVEV (reference sequence). The CDR3 protein is CATQAHTAKGQPQHF.

The chain combines TRBV28 with TRBJ1-1; lacking DNA, the TRBD1 call made by TCRdb goes unchecked. Germline CDR1 and CDR2: MDHEN and SYDVKM. This CDR3 is 13 amino acids long. CDR3 amino acids: CASSRWDRGSAFF.

This sequence joins TRBV5-1 and TRBJ2-3; TCRdb selects TRBD2, and the lack of DNA leaves this call unchecked. The CDR3 runs to 17 residues. CDR1 and CDR2 (germline): SGHRS, YFSETQ. The CDR3 sequence: CASSPNPGLARTDTQYF.

The chain carries TRBV9 and TRBJ2-7; without DNA, the TCRdb call of TRBD1 cannot be checked. The germline V gene encodes CDR1 SGDLS and CDR2 YYNGEE. The CDR3 is 15 amino acids. The CDR3 sequence: CASSAHGGPAYEQYF. Full variable domain (missing parts from reference TRBV9 and TRBJ2-7): DSGVTQTPKHLITATGQRVTLRCSPRSGDLSVYWYQQSLDQGLQFLIQYYNGEERAKGNILERFSAQQFPDLHSELNLSSLELGDSALYFCASSAHGGPAYEQYFGPGTRLTVT.

The chain uses TRBV11-1 and TRBJ2-3; TCRdb selects TRBD2, and the lack of DNA leaves this call unchecked. Germline loops: CDR1 SGHAT, CDR2 FQDESV (reference sequence). The CDR3 runs to 18 residues. CDR3 loop: CASSQARGTTTSTDTQYF.

The V and J genes are TRBV5-1 and TRBJ1-1. CDR1 and CDR2 (germline): SGHRS, YFSETQ. This CDR3 has 15 amino acids. The CDR3 sequence: CASSLVGYMNTEAFF.

The chain is built from TRBV4-1 and TRBJ2-7. Germline values: CDR1 MGHRA, CDR2 YSYEKL. This CDR3 is 15 amino acids long. The CDR3 protein is CASSPRHSATYEQYF.

J is TRBJ1-1 and V is TRBV20-1; TCRdb's assignment of TRBD1 cannot be checked, as there is no DNA. Germline-derived CDR1 and CDR2 are DFQATT and SNEGSKA (reference sequence). This CDR3 contains 16 residues. CDR3 sequence: CSALDSPGDMNTEAFF.

The chain joins TRBV2 to TRBJ2-3; TCRdb outputs TRBD1, but without DNA this stays unchecked. The CDR3 contains 15 residues. CDR1 and CDR2 from the germline V gene are SNHLY and FYNNEI. The CDR3: CASSGGTASTDTQYF.

The chain uses TRBV5-4 and TRBJ1-2; lacking DNA, the TRBD1 call made by TCRdb goes unchecked. Germline loops: CDR1 SGHNT, CDR2 YYREEE (reference sequence). The CDR3 sequence is 20 residues long. CDR3 sequence reads: CASSLDDGMAQGADNYGYTF.

The chain carries TRBV28 and TRBJ1-5. The CDR3 is 14 amino acids. From germline, CDR1 is MDHEN and CDR2 SYDVKM. CDR3 amino acids: CASSLFDSNQPQHF.

This chain connects TRBV27 to TRBJ1-1; the D call from TCRdb, TRBD1, cannot be confirmed without DNA. This CDR3 comprises 14 residues. Germline CDR1 is MNHEY and CDR2 is SMNVEV (reference sequence). The CDR3 sequence is CASAEQGLNTEAFF.

The chain recombines TRBV24-1 with TRBJ2-1. CDR3 length: 12 amino acids. Germline CDR1 is KGHDR and CDR2 is SFDVKD. CDR3: CATSGIFNEQFF.

This chain connects TRBV15 to TRBJ2-1; TCRdb outputs TRBD2, but without DNA this stays unchecked. The CDR3 spans 15 residues. Germline loops: CDR1 LNHNV, CDR2 YYDKDF (reference sequence). CDR3 sequence reads: CATSRRSGGSHEQFF. The full variable domain, its missing parts supplied by reference TRBV15 and TRBJ2-1, is DAMVIQNPRYQVTQFGKPVTLSCSQTLNHNVMYWYQQKSSQAPKLLFHYYDKDFNNEADTPDNFQSRRPNTSFCFLDIRSPGLGDTAMYLCATSRRSGGSHEQFFGPGTRLTVL.

CDR3: CASSQEGTGTDTQYF. The V and J genes are TRBV4-2 and TRBJ2-3; checking the TCRdb D call of TRBD1 is not possible without DNA. Germline-derived CDR1 and CDR2 are LGHNA and YNFKEQ. CDR3 size: 15 residues.

V gene TRBV9 combines with J gene TRBJ2-1; the TCRdb D gene call, TRBD2, has no DNA to confirm it. The germline V gene has CDR1 SGDLS and CDR2 YYNGEE. CDR3 length equals 14 residues. This chain's CDR3 is CASGTSGSYNEQFF.

The chain uses TRBV12-5 and TRBJ2-7; TCRdb outputs TRBD1, but without DNA this stays unchecked. This CDR3 has 17 amino acids. Germline loops: CDR1 LGHNT, CDR2 FRNRAP. CDR3 sequence reads: CASGPRTGNPLTYEQYF.

The chain uses TRBV20-1 and TRBJ1-2; the TCRdb D gene call, TRBD1, has no DNA to confirm it. The germline V gene has CDR1 DFQATT and CDR2 SNEGSKA (reference sequence). This CDR3 spans 17 amino acids. The chain's CDR3 is CSAIRSRQGPSNYGYTF.

This chain links TRBV7-6 with TRBJ1-5; TCRdb's D gene call, TRBD1, goes unchecked for lack of DNA. The CDR3 has 14 residues. Looked up from germline, CDR1 is SGHVS and CDR2 is FNYEAQ. CDR3 region: CASSAQQGNQPQHF. Drawing the rest from reference TRBV7-6 and TRBJ1-5, the complete variable domain is GAGVSQSPRYKVTKRGQDVALRCDPISGHVSLYWYRQALGQGPEFLTYFNYEAQQDKSGLPNDRFSAERPEGSISTLTIQRTEQRDSAMYRCASSAQQGNQPQHFGDGTRLSIL.

In terms of frequency, this clonotype is medium-sized. The V gene is TRBV3-1, the J gene TRBJ2-7; TCRdb names TRBD2, which stays unverified in the absence of DNA. Germline V CDR1 and CDR2: LGHDT, YNNKEL (reference sequence). The CDR3 contains 15 residues. The chain's CDR3 is CASSLTSGGLLEQYF.

This sequence joins TRBV28 and TRBJ2-5; with no DNA, the TCRdb D assignment of TRBD1 cannot be verified. This CDR3 has 15 amino acids. In germline, CDR1 is MDHEN, CDR2 SYDVKM. CDR3 loop: CASRSTDRGGETQYF.